The clone carrying this T cell receptor beta chain was seen only a few times. The data are from a study of cytomegalovirus exposure and HLA in healthy donors. PCR employed 60 Vbeta and 13 Jbeta primers. Profiling relied on immunoSEQ multiplex PCR, and the TCRdb table lists in-frame clones only, not all of them. The table includes 100,000 to 150,000 clones, around 69% detected once. Deletions cut 11 bases from V and 2 bases from J, with 10 bases between. Looked up from germline, CDR1 is MNHEY and CDR2 is SMNVEV (reference sequence). This CDR3 contains 12 residues. The receptor's source is a human donor in good health. The sequencing input was PBMCs. The rearrangement links TRBV27 to TRBJ2-1; D may be TRBD2 (5 bases). CDR3 sequence reads: CASRTAYNEQFF. CDR3 sequence (DNA): TGTGCCTCTCGGACTGCCTACAATGAGCAGTTCTTC.